This TCR beta chain was sequenced during a study of T cells after yellow fever vaccination. Study outcomes and limitations: Researchers report a weaker secondary response that nonetheless peaked faster, day 5 versus 15.

5'RACE template switching added a universal primer site and UMIs to TCR cDNA. TCRdb fed the 5' RACE reads into MiXCR, producing one record per CDR3 protein. The repertoire consists of 150,000 to 200,000 distinct CDR3 sequences, with around 9.3% occurring once and the leading ten covering under 40%. Trimming at V came to 2 bases and at J to 1 base, leaving 7 bases not matched to a gene. The CDR3 covers 16 residues. CDR1 is SGHDN and CDR2 is FVKESK in the germline V gene. Remarks on this clonotype: Its specificity is unknown.

The sequence was collected from a man younger than 30 who received the YFV17D yellow fever vaccine. Material: CD8+ T cells sorted from PBMCs, obtained 45 days after the yellow fever booster vaccination. V is TRBV14 and J is TRBJ2-5, with 7 bases identical to TRBD2. In DNA form, the CDR3 reads TGTGCCAGCAGCCAATTTCGCGGGGGTGTCCAAGAGACCCAGTACTTC. Translation: CASSQFRGGVQETQYF.